This T cell receptor (beta chain) originates from a study of graft-versus-host responses after intestinal transplantation. Clones were read by immunoSEQ multiplex PCR, and TCRdb kept only the in-frame ones, dropping some. The sample carries tens of thousands of clones, approximately 86% recorded once. V was pared by 0 bases and J by 8 bases, with 5 bases between. Germline V lookup: CDR1 SGHAT, CDR2 FQNNGV. The CDR3 has 12 amino acids. To release intraepithelial and lamina propria lymphocytes, the graft tissue was processed. The clonotype originates from a human patient who received an intestinal transplant, so some T cells may come from the graft donor. Sequenced material: ileum tissue, taken around 200 days after intestinal transplant. This chain links TRBV11-2 with TRBJ2-1; unclear D gene. The chain's CDR3 is CASSLDGYEQFF. The CDR3 DNA is TGTGCCAGCAGCTTAGATGGCTATGAGCAGTTCTTC.